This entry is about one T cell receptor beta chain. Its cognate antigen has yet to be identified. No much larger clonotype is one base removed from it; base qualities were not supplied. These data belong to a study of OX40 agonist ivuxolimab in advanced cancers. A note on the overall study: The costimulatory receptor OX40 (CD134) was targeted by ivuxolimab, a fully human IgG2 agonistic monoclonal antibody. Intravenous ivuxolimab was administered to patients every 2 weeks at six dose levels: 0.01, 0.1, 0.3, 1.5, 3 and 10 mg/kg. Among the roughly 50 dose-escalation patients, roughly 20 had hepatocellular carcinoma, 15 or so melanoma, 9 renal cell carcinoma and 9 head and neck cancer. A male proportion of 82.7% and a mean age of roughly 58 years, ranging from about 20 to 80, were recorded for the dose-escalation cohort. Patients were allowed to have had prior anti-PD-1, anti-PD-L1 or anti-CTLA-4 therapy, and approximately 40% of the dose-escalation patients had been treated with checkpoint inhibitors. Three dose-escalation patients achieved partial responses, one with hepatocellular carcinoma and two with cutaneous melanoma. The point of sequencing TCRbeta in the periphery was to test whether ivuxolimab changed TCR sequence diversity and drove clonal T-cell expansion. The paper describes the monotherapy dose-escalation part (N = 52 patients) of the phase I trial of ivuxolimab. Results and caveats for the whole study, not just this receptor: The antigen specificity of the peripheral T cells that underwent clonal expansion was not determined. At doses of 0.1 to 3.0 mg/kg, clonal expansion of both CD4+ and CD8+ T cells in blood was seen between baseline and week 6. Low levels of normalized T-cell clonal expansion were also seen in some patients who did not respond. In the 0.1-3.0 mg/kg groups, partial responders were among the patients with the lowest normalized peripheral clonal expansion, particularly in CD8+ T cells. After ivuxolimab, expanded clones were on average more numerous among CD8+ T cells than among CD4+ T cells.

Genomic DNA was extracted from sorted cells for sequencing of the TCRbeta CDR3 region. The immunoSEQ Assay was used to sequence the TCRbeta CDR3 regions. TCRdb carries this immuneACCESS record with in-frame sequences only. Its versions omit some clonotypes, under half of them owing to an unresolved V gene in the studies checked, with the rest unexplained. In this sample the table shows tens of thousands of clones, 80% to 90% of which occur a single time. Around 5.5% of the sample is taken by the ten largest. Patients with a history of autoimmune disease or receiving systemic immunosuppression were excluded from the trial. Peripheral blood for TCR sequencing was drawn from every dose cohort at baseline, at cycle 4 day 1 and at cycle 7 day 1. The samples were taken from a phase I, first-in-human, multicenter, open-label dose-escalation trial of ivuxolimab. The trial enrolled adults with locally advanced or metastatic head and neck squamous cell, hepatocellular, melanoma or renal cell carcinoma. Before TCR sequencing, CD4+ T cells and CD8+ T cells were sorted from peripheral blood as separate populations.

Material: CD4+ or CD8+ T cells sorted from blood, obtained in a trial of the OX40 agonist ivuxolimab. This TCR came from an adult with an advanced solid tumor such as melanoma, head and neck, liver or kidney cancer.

The CDR3 has the sequence CASSSGGTGELFF. The DNA reads as follows: TGTGCCAGCAGCTCAGGGGGGACCGGGGAGCTGTTTTTT. The chain couples TRBV9 to TRBJ2-2, and possibly TRBD1, on 7 matching bases. CDR1 and CDR2 are drawn from the germline V gene: SGDLS, YYNGEE. Spanning cysteine to phenylalanine, the CDR3 consists of 13 amino acids. The CDR3 DNA has 39 bases and is translated from base 1. Deletion took 4 bases off V and 5 bases off J, with a span of 9 bases between the germline ends. The CDR3 plus the reference TRBV9 and TRBJ2-2 genes for the other parts give the full variable domain: DSGVTQTPKHLITATGQRVTLRCSPRSGDLSVYWYQQSLDQGLQFLIQYYNGEERAKGNILERFSAQQFPDLHSELNLSSLELGDSALYFCASSSGGTGELFFGEGSRLTVL.